A selection of T cell receptor beta chains follows, all from one sample in a study of cytomegalovirus exposure and HLA in healthy donors. Profiling relied on immunoSEQ multiplex PCR, and the TCRdb table lists in-frame clones only, not all of them. Among 150,000 to 250,000 clones listed, roughly 78% were seen once. Sequenced input: PBMCs. The receptors here all came from a woman in her twenties or thirties in good health and CMV-seropositive. Each CDR3 is given with its conserved first and last residue. Fields, in order: CDR3 DNA, CDR3 protein, D gene, clone size, J gene, V gene. D genes are given only for firm matches. For some rows the clone size is stated as once, few or many, or as a class when expanded; others skip it.

TGTGCCACCAGCAGGCCCGGGACTCAAGAACGGCAGTTCTTC,CATSRPGTQERQFF,NA,NA,TRBJ2-1,TRBV15
TGCGCCAGCAGCTTGGATAACGGGTCAAACAATGAGCAGTTCTTC,CASSLDNGSNNEQFF,NA,few,TRBJ2-1,TRBV5-1
TGCAGCGTGCAAACAGGGACTACAAAGGGAGAGACCCAGTACTTC,CSVQTGTTKGETQYF,NA,NA,TRBJ2-5,TRBV29-1
TGTGCCAGCAGTCAAGATCTTTCGACAGGGGGTCCCTACGAGCAGTACTTC,CASSQDLSTGGPYEQYF,TRBD1,NA,TRBJ2-7,TRBV6-1
TGTGCCAGCAGCGGACTAGCGGGGGCCGACACCGGGGAGCTGTTTTTT,CASSGLAGADTGELFF,TRBD2,NA,TRBJ2-2,TRBV9
TGTGCCAGACCCTCCCAGGGGGCAAGCTATGGCTACACCTTC,CARPSQGASYGYTF,TRBD1,NA,TRBJ1-2,TRBV2
TGCGCCAGCAGCCCACTGGGGGGGGCAGCTAACTATGGCTACACCTTC,CASSPLGGAANYGYTF,NA,NA,TRBJ1-2,TRBV5-1
TGTGCCAGCAGGCCGGACAACTCACGAAGGGCTTTCTTT,CASRPDNSRRAFF,NA,NA,TRBJ1-1,TRBV7-9
TGCGCCAGCAGCCAAGTGAGAGGCAGGGGGCGGGACGAGCAGTACTTC,CASSQVRGRGRDEQYF,TRBD1,NA,TRBJ2-7,TRBV4-3
TGTGCCAGCAGCGACTTGACAGGGGTTGGGACCCAGTACTTC,CASSDLTGVGTQYF,TRBD1,NA,TRBJ2-5,TRBV7-2
TGTGCCAGCAGTCCAAGGTCAGGGCCCAATCAGCCCCAGCATTTT,CASSPRSGPNQPQHF,NA,NA,TRBJ1-5,TRBV16
TGTGCAGTAGGGACGGCAGGGAGGGAGCCCCAGCATTTT,CAVGTAGREPQHF,NA,NA,TRBJ1-5,TRBV19
TGTGCCAGCAGCGTAGGGCCAGGGGGTCCTTTCAATCAGCCCCAGCATTTT,CASSVGPGGPFNQPQHF,TRBD1,NA,TRBJ1-5,TRBV9
TGTGCCAGCAGTTACTCGGGAGGGGACTATGGCTACACCTTC,CASSYSGGDYGYTF,NA,NA,TRBJ1-2,TRBV6-6
TGCGCCAGCAGCCAAGAGCTAGCGGTCAATGAGCAGTTCTTC,CASSQELAVNEQFF,TRBD2,few,TRBJ2-1,TRBV4-1
TGTGCCAGCAGCGGGGCCGGCAAGGGGGCCTATGGCTACACCTTC,CASSGAGKGAYGYTF,TRBD1,NA,TRBJ1-2,TRBV5-4
TGTGCCAGCAGTACGGGAACGGCCAAAAACATTCAGTACTTC,CASSTGTAKNIQYF,NA,NA,TRBJ2-4,TRBV7-9
TGTGCCATCAGTGAGTCGGAGGATCCTAATGAAAAACTGTTTTTT,CAISESEDPNEKLFF,NA,NA,TRBJ1-4,TRBV10-3
TGTGCCAGCAGTGTCTCAGGGGGGTATGGGGCCAACGTCCTGACTTTC,CASSVSGGYGANVLTF,NA,NA,TRBJ2-6,TRBV2
TGTGCCAGCAGCCCGCCCGGCAGGGGGCCAAATAAAAACATTCAGTACTTC,CASSPPGRGPNKNIQYF,TRBD1,NA,TRBJ2-4,TRBV7-9
TGCGCCAGCAGCTTGGGGACAGGGTTCAATCAGCCCCAGCATTTT,CASSLGTGFNQPQHF,TRBD1,NA,TRBJ1-5,TRBV5-1
TGTGCCAGCAGCCAAGATTTGGGGAGCCCTGCCTACGAGCAGTACTTC,CASSQDLGSPAYEQYF,NA,NA,TRBJ2-7,TRBV4-2